This is a list of T cell receptor beta chains from one sample in a study of post-analysis software for immune sequencing data. TCRdb redid the calling of the PCR reads with MiXCR, one entry per CDR3 protein. The data show hundreds of thousands of distinct CDR3 sequences, with roughly 50% seen just once and about 4.5% held by the top ten. Sequenced: blood. All receptors come from a girl aged 10 to 17 with multiple sclerosis. Both conserved end residues are part of each CDR3. Fields, in order: CDR3 length, J gene, V gene, D gene, clone size, CDR3 protein, CDR3 DNA. A D gene is named only where the DNA matches it firmly. Only part of the rows carry a size: once, few, many, or a class if the clone is expanded.

length: 12; J: TRBJ1-2; V: TRBV30; D: -; size: few; CDR3: CAWSGGVHGYTF; DNA: TGTGCCTGGAGTGGGGGTGTCCATGGCTACACCTTC
length: 14; J: TRBJ2-3; V: TRBV3-1; D: -; size: few; CDR3: CASSQGRYTDTQYF; DNA: TGTGCCAGCAGCCAAGGCAGATACACAGATACGCAGTATTTT
length: 13; J: TRBJ1-5; V: TRBV12-3/TRBV12-4; D: -; size: -; CDR3: CASRDDSSWPQHF; DNA: TGTGCCAGCAGGGACGACAGTAGCTGGCCCCAGCATTTT
length: 14; J: TRBJ2-7; V: TRBV12-3/TRBV12-4; D: -; size: -; CDR3: CASSRDGFSYEQYF; DNA: TGTGCCAGCAGTCGGGACGGATTCTCCTACGAGCAGTACTTC
length: 16; J: TRBJ2-3; V: TRBV2; D: TRBD2; size: -; CDR3: CASGLAGPASTDTQYF; DNA: TGTGCCAGCGGACTAGCGGGCCCTGCTAGCACAGATACGCAGTATTTT
length: 12; J: TRBJ2-5; V: TRBV10-3; D: -; size: few; CDR3: CAIRQEGGTQYF; DNA: TGTGCCATCAGGCAGGAGGGAGGGACCCAGTACTTC
length: 14; J: TRBJ2-7; V: TRBV12-3/TRBV12-4; D: -; size: -; CDR3: CASSLAQSQDEQYF; DNA: TGTGCCAGCAGTTTGGCCCAATCCCAGGACGAGCAGTACTTC
length: 17; J: TRBJ2-7; V: TRBV7-9; D: TRBD2; size: -; CDR3: CASSFPSGRSPGREQYF; DNA: TGTGCCAGCAGTTTCCCTAGCGGGAGGTCTCCGGGGCGAGAGCAGTACTTC
length: 12; J: TRBJ2-5; V: TRBV20-1; D: -; size: -; CDR3: CSARKESETQYF; DNA: TGCAGTGCGAGGAAAGAATCGGAGACCCAGTACTTC
length: 14; J: TRBJ2-5; V: TRBV7-2; D: -; size: -; CDR3: CASSSDGPGETQYF; DNA: TGTGCCAGCAGCTCCGACGGGCCAGGAGAGACCCAGTACTTC
length: 15; J: TRBJ1-5; V: TRBV4-1; D: -; size: -; CDR3: CASSQELRGDQPQHF; DNA: TGCGCCAGCAGCCAAGAGTTAAGGGGCGATCAGCCCCAGCATTTT
length: 12; J: TRBJ2-4; V: TRBV14; D: -; size: -; CDR3: CASSQVRDIQYF; DNA: TGTGCCAGCAGCCAAGTGAGAGACATTCAGTACTTC